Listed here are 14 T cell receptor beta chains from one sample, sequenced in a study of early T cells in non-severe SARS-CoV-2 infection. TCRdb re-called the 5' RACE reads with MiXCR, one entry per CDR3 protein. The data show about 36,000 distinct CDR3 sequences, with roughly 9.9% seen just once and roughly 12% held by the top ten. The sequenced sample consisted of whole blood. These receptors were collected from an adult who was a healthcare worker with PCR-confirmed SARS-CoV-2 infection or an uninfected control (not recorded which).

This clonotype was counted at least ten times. The CDR3 region has the DNA TGTGCCAGCAGCTTAGCGCAGGAGGGCTATGGCTACACCTTC. This codes for CASSLAQEGYGYTF. This sequence joins TRBV7-6 and TRBJ1-2; D is unresolved. The CDR3 runs to 14 residues. V dropped 0 bases and J dropped 4 bases, with 9 bases sitting between them. Germline V gene data show CDR1 as SGHVS and CDR2 as FNYEAQ.

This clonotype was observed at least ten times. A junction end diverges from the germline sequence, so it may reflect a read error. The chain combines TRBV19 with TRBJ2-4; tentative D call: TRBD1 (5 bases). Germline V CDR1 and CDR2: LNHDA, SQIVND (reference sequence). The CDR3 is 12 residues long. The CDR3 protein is CASSIGGDKLHF. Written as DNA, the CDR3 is TGTGCCAGTAGTATAGGGGGCGACAAATTGCACTTC.

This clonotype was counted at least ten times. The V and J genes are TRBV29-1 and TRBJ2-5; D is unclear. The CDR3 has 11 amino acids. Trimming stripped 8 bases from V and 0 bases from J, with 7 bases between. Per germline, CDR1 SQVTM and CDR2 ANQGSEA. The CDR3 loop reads CSIRDQETQYF. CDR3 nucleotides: TGCAGCATCCGCGACCAAGAGACCCAGTACTTC.

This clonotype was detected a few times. CDR3 in DNA: TGTGCCAGCAGCTTAGAGGTCGGCTGGACACATGAAGCTTTCTTT. Its translation is CASSLEVGWTHEAFF. The chain recombines TRBV7-2 with TRBJ1-1, with a possible D match to TRBD1 (5 bases). From germline, CDR1 is SGHTA and CDR2 FQGNSA. V was clipped by 1 base and J by 7 bases, with 16 bases between them. The CDR3 loop spans 15 amino acids. The variable domain in full, completed from reference TRBV7-2 and TRBJ1-1, reads GAGVSQSPSNKVTEKGKDVELRCDPISGHTALYWYRQSLGQGLEFLIYFQGNSAPDKSGLPSDRFSAERTGGSVSTLTIQRTQQEDSAVYLCASSLEVGWTHEAFFGQGTRLTVV.

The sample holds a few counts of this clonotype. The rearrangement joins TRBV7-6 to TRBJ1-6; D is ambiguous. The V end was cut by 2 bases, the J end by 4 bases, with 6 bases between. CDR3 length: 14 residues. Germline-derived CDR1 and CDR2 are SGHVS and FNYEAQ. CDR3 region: CASSLKGYNSPLHF. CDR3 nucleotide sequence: TGTGCCAGCAGCTTAAAAGGGTATAATTCACCCCTCCACTTT.

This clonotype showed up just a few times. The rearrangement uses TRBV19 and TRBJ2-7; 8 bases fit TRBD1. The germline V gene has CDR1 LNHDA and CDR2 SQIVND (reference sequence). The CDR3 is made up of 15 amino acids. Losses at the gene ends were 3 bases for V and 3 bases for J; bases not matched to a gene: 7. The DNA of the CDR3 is TGTGCCAGTAGTATTCGGGACAGGCCCATCTACGAGCAGTACTTC. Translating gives CASSIRDRPIYEQYF.

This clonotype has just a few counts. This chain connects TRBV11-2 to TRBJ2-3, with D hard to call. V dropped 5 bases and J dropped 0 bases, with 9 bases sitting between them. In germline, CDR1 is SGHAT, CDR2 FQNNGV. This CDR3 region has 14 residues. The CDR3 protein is CASSPTTSTDTQYF. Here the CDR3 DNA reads TGTGCCAGCAGCCCAACCACAAGCACAGATACGCAGTATTTT.

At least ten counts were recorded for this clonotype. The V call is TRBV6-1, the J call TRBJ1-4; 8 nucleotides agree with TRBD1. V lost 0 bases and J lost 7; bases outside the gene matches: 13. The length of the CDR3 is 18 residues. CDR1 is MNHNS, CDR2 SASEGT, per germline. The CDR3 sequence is CASSEARDRLGLAEKLFF. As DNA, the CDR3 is TGTGCCAGCAGTGAAGCCCGGGACAGGCTAGGGCTAGCTGAAAAACTGTTTTTT.

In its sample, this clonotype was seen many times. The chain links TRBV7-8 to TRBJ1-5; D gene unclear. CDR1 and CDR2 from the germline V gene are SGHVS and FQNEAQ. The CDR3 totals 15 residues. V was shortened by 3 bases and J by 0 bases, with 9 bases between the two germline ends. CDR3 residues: CASSFREDSNQPQHF. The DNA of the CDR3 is TGTGCCAGCAGCTTTCGGGAGGATAGCAATCAGCCCCAGCATTTT.

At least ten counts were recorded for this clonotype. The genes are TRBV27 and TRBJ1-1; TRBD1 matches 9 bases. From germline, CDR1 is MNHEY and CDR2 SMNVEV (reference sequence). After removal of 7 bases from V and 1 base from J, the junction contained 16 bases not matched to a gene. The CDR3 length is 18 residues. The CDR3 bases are TGTGCCAGCACCCCCCCTGGGACAGGGAGGTATGGGAACACTGAAGCTTTCTTT. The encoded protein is CASTPPGTGRYGNTEAFF.

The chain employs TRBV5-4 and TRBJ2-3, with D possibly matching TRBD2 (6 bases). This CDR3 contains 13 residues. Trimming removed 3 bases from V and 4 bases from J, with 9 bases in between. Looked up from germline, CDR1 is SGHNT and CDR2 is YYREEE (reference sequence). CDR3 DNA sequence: TGTGCCAGCAGCTATGGAGGGTCAGATACGCAGTATTTT. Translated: CASSYGGSDTQYF. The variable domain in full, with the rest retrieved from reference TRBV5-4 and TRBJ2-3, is ETGVTQSPTHLIKTRGQQVTLRCSSQSGHNTVSWYQQALGQGPQFIFQYYREEENGRGNFPPRFSGLQFPNYSSELNVNALELDDSALYLCASSYGGSDTQYFGPGTRLTVL.

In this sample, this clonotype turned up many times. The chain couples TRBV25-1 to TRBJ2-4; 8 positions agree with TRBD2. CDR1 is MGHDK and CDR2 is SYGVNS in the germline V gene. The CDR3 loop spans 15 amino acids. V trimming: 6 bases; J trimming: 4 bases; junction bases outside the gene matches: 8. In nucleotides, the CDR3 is TGTGCCAGCAGGACAAGCGGGGGAGGAAAAAACATTCAGTACTTC. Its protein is CASRTSGGGKNIQYF.

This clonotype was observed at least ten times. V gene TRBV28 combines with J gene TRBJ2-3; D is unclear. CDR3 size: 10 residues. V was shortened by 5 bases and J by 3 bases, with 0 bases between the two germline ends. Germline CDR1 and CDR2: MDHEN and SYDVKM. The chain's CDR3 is CASSTDTQYF. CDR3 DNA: TGTGCCAGCAGTACAGATACGCAGTATTTT.

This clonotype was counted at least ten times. The CDR3 reads CASSQVAPQGRETQYF. The CDR3 coding sequence is TGTGCCAGCAGCCAAGTAGCCCCCCAAGGACGAGAGACCCAGTACTTC. V and J are TRBV14 and TRBJ2-5; D not certain. Germline V gene sequence: CDR1 SGHDN, CDR2 FVKESK. The V and J ends lost 1 base and 4 bases respectively, with 16 bases between them. There are 16 residues in the CDR3.